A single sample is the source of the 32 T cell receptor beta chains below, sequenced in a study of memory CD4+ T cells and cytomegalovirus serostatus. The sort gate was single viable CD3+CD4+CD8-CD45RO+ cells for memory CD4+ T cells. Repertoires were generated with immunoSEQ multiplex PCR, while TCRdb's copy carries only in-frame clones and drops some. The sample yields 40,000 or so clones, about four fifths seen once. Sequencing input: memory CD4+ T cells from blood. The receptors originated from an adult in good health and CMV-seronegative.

The chain's CDR3 is CASSLAGLAVSGETQYF. CDR3 coding DNA: TGTGCCAGCAGCTTAGCAGGACTAGCGGTATCGGGGGAGACCCAGTACTTC. The chain joins TRBV7-2 to TRBJ2-5, with 10 bases identical to TRBD2. The CDR3 extends over 17 amino acids. Trimming cost V 0 bases and J 5 bases; bases outside gene matches: 9. Germline V gene lookup returns CDR1 SGHTA and CDR2 FQGNSA. Filled out from reference TRBV7-2 and TRBJ2-5, the complete variable domain reads GAGVSQSPSNKVTEKGKDVELRCDPISGHTALYWYRQSLGQGLEFLIYFQGNSAPDKSGLPSDRFSAERTGGSVSTLTIQRTQQEDSAVYLCASSLAGLAVSGETQYFGPGTRLLVL.

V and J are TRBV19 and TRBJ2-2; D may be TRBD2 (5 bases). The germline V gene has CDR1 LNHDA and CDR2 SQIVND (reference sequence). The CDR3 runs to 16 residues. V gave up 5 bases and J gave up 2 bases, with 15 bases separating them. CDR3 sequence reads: CASSQDWRANTGELFF. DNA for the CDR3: TGTGCCAGTAGTCAGGACTGGCGGGCCAACACCGGGGAGCTGTTTTTT.

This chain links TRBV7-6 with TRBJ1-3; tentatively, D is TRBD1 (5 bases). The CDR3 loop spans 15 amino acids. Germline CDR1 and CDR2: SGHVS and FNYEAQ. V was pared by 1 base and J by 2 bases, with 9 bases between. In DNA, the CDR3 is TGTGCCAGCAGCTTAGATCAGGGACCTGGAAACACCATATATTTT. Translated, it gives CASSLDQGPGNTIYF.

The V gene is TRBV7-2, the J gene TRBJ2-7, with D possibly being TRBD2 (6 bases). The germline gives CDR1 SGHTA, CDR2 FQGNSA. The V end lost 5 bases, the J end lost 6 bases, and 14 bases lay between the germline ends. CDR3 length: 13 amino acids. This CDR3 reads CASSAGRGLEQYF. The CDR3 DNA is TGTGCCAGCAGCGCCGGGCGGGGTCTCGAGCAGTACTTC.

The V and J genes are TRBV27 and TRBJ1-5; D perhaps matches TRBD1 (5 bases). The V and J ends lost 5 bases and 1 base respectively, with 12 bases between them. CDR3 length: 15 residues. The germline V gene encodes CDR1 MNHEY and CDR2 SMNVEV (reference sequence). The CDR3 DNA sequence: TGTGCCAGCAGTGATCTGACAGTGAGCAATCAGCCCCAGCATTTT. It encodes CASSDLTVSNQPQHF.

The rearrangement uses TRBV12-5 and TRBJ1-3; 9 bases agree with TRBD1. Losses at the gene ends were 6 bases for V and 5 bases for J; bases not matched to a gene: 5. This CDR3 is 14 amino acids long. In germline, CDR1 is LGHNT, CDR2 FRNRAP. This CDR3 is CASGRDRVRNTIYF. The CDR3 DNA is TGTGCTAGTGGCCGGGACAGGGTGAGAAACACCATATATTTT.

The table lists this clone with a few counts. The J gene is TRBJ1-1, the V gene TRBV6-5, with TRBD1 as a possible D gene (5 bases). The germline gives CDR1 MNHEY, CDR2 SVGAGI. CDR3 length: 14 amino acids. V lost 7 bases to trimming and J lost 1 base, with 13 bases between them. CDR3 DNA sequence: TGTGCCAGCATATACTGGGGCGAGAACACTGAAGCTTTCTTT. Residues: CASIYWGENTEAFF.

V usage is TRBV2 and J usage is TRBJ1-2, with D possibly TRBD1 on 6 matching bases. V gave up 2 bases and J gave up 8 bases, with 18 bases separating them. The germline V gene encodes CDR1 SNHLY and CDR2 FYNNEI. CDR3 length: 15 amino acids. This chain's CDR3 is CASSELRGGAGGYTF. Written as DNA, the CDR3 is TGTGCCAGCAGTGAATTAAGGGGGGGCGCCGGGGGCTACACCTTC.

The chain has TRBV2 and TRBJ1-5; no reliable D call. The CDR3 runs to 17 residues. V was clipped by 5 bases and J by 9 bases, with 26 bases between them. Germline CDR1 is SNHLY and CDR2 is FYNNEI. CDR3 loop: CASSPSVGSLRKWPQHF. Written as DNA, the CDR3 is TGTGCCAGCAGTCCCAGTGTGGGGTCCCTAAGGAAATGGCCCCAGCATTTT.

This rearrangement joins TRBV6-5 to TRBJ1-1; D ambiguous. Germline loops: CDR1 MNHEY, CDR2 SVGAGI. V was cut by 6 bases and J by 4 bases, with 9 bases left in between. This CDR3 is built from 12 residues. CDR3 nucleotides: TGTGCCAGCAGCCCCGGAAGCACTGAAGCTTTCTTT. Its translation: CASSPGSTEAFF.

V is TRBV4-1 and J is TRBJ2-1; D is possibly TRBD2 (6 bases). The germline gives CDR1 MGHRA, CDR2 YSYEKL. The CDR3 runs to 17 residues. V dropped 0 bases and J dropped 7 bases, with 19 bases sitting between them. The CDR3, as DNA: TGCGCCAGCAGCCAAGATACAACCGCCCCACTAGCAAATGAGCAGTTCTTC. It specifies CASSQDTTAPLANEQFF.

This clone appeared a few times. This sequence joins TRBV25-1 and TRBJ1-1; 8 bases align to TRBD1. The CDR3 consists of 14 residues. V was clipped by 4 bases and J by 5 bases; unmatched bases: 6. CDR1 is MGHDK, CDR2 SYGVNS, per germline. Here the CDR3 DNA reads TGTGCCAGCAGTGGATGGACAGGGTGGACTGAAGCTTTCTTT. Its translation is CASSGWTGWTEAFF.

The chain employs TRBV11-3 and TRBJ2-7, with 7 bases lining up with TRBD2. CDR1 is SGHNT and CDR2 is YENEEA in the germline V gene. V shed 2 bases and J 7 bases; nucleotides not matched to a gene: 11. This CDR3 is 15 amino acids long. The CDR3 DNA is TGTGCCAGCAGCTTATGGGGACTATCCTCGGGGGAGCAGTACTTC. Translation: CASSLWGLSSGEQYF.

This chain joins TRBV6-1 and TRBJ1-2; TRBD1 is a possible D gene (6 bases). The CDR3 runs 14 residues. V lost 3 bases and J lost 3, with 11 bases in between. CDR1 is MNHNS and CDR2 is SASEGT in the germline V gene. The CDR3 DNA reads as TGTGCCAGCAGTGAGAGGGGGAAGGACTATGGCTACACCTTC. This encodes CASSERGKDYGYTF.

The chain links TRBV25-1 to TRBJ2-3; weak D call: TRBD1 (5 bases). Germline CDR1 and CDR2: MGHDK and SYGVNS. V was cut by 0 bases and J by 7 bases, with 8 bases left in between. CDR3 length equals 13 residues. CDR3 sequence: CASSEYAGNTQYF. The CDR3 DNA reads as TGTGCCAGCAGTGAATATGCAGGGAATACGCAGTATTTT.

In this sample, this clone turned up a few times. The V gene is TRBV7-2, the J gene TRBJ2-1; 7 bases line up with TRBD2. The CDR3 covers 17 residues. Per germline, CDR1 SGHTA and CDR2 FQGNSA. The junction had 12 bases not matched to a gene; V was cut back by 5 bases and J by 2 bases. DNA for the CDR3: TGTGCCAGCAGCCCTCGGGGTAGCGGGTATGCCTACAATGAGCAGTTCTTC. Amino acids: CASSPRGSGYAYNEQFF.

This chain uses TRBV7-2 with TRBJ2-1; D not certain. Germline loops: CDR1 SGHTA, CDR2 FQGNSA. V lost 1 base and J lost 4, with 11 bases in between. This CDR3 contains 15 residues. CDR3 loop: CASSLGTTQYNEQFF. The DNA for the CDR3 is TGTGCCAGCAGCTTAGGGACCACGCAATACAATGAGCAGTTCTTC. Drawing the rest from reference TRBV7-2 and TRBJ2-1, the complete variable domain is GAGVSQSPSNKVTEKGKDVELRCDPISGHTALYWYRQSLGQGLEFLIYFQGNSAPDKSGLPSDRFSAERTGGSVSTLTIQRTQQEDSAVYLCASSLGTTQYNEQFFGPGTRLTVL.

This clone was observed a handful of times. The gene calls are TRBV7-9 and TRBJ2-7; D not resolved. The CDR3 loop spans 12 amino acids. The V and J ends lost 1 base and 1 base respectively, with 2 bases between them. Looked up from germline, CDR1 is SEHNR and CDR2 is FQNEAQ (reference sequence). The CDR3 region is CASSLGSYEQYF. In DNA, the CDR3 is TGTGCCAGCAGCTTAGGGTCCTACGAGCAGTACTTC.

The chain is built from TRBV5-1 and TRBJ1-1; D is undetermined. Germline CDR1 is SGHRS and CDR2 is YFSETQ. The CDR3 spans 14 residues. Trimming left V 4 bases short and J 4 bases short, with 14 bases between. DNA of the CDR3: TGCGCCAGCAGCCAGCTCGGCGGAGGCACTGAAGCTTTCTTT. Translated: CASSQLGGGTEAFF.

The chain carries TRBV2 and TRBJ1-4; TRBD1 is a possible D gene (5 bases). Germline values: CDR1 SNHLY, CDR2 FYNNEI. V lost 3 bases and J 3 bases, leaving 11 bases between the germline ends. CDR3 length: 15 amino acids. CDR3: CASSEPGRPNEKLFF. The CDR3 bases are TGTGCCAGCAGTGAGCCGGGGCGCCCTAATGAAAAACTGTTTTTT.

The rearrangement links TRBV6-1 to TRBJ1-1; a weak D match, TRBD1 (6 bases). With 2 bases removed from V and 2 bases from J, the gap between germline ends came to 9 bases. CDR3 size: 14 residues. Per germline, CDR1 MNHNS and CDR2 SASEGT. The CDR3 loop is CASSEQGGNTEAFF. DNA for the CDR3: TGTGCCAGCAGTGAACAAGGGGGTAACACTGAAGCTTTCTTT.

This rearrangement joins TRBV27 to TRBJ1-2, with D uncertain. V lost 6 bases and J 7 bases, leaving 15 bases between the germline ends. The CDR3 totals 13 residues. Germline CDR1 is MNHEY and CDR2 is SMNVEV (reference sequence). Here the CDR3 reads CASSSIRRPGYTF. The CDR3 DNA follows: TGTGCCAGCAGCTCGATACGACGACCTGGCTACACCTTC.

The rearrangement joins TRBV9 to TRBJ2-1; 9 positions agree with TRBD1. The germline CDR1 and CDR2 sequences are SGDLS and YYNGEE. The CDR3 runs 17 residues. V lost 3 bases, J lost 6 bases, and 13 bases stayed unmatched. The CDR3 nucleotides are TGTGCCAGCAGCGCTCACCGGACCGGGACAGGGCGCAATGAGCAGTTCTTC. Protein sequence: CASSAHRTGTGRNEQFF. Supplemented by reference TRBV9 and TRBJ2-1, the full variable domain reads DSGVTQTPKHLITATGQRVTLRCSPRSGDLSVYWYQQSLDQGLQFLIQYYNGEERAKGNILERFSAQQFPDLHSELNLSSLELGDSALYFCASSAHRTGTGRNEQFFGPGTRLTVL.

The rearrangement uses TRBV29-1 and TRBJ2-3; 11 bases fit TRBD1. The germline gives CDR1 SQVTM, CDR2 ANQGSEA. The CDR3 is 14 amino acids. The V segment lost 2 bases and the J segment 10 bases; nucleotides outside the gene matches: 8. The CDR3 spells CSVESGQGVRAQYF. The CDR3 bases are TGCAGCGTTGAATCGGGACAGGGGGTTCGGGCGCAGTATTTT.

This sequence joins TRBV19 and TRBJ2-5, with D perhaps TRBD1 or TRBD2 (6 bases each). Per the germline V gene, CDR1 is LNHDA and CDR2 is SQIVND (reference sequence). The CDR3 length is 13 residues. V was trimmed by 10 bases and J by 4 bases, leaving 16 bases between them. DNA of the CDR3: TGTGCCACCAGTCCCACGGGGGCAGAGACCCAGTACTTC. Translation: CATSPTGAETQYF.

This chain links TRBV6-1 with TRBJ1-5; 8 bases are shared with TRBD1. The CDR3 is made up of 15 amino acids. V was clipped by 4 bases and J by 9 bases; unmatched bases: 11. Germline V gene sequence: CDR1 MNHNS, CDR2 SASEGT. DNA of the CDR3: TGTGCCAGCAGTGGAGTCGGACAGGGATTACGGCCCCAGCATTTT. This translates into CASSGVGQGLRPQHF.

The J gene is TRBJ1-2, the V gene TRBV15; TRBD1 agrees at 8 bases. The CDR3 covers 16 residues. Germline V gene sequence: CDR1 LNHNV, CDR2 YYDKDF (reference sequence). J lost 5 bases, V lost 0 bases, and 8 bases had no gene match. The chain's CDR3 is CATSRDRQGALYGYTF. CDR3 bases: TGTGCCACCAGCAGAGATCGGCAGGGGGCCCTTTATGGCTACACCTTC.

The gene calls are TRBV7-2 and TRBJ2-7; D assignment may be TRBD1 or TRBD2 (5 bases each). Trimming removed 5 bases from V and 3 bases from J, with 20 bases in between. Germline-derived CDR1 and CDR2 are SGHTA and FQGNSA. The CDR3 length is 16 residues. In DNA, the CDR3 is TGTGCCAGCAGCCAACCCCGGGACCAAAACAGCTACGAGCAGTACTTC. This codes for CASSQPRDQNSYEQYF.

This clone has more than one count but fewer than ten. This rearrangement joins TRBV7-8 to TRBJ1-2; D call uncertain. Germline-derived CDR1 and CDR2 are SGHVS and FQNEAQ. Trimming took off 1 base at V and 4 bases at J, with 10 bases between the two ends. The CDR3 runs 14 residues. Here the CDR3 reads CASSLVAEGYGYTF. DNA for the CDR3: TGTGCCAGCAGCTTAGTTGCAGAGGGCTATGGCTACACCTTC.

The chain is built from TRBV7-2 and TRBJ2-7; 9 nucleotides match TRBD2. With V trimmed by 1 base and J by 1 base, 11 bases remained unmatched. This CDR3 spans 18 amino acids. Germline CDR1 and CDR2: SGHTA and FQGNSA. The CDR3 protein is CASSLVASGRTISYEQYF. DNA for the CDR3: TGTGCCAGCAGCTTAGTAGCAAGCGGGAGGACCATTTCCTACGAGCAGTACTTC.

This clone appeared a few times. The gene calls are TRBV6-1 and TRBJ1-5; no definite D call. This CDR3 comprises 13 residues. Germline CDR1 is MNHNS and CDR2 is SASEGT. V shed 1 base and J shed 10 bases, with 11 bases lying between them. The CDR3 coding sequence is TGTGCCAGCAGTGAAGGGCCAGCCGTACCCCAGCATTTT. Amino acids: CASSEGPAVPQHF.

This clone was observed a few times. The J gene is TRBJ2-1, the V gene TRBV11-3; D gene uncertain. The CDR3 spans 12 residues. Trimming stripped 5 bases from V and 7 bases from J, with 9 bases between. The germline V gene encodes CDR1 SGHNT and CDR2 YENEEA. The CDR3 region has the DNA TGTGCCAGCAGCGGGGTCCGGAATGAGCAGTTCTTC. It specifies CASSGVRNEQFF.